Each of the 19 T cell receptor beta chains below was sequenced from the same sample in a study of cytomegalovirus exposure and HLA in healthy donors. PCR primers comprised 60 Vbeta and 13 Jbeta primers. Assay used: immunoSEQ multiplex PCR; TCRdb lists only in-frame clones, some missing. Among approximately 160,000 clones, around three quarters were seen once, and the ten largest hold 1%. The specimen sequenced was PBMCs. The origin of the receptors is a woman between 50 and 59 years old in good health and CMV-seropositive.

The rearrangement links TRBV5-1 to TRBJ1-4, with D possibly matching TRBD1 (5 bases). Trimming cost V 3 bases and J 8 bases, with 14 bases left between them. Germline CDR1 and CDR2: SGHRS and YFSETQ. The CDR3 loop spans 14 amino acids. The CDR3 sequence is CASSYRQFGEKLFF. The CDR3 DNA follows: TGCGCCAGCAGCTACCGACAGTTCGGAGAAAAACTGTTTTTT.

The CDR3 region is CASSFLTKSAEAFF. The CDR3 coding sequence is TGTGCCAGCAGCTTTCTGACGAAGAGCGCTGAAGCTTTCTTT. The chain combines TRBV7-9 with TRBJ1-1, with D uncertain. Trimming cost V 3 bases and J 6 bases, with 14 bases left between them. The CDR3 totals 14 residues. The V gene's germline CDR1 is SEHNR and CDR2 FQNEAQ (reference sequence).

The J gene is TRBJ2-4, the V gene TRBV2, with D possibly TRBD1 on 8 matching bases. The germline V and J ends were trimmed by 8 bases and 8 bases, with 16 bases remaining between them. Looked up from germline, CDR1 is SNHLY and CDR2 is FYNNEI. CDR3 length equals 13 residues. Here the CDR3 reads CASSWTGRDIQYF. The CDR3 region has the DNA TGTGCCAGCTCCTGGACAGGGAGGGACATTCAGTACTTC. The entire variable domain, with the rest obtained from reference TRBV2 and TRBJ2-4, is as follows: EPEVTQTPSHQVTQMGQEVILRCVPISNHLYFYWYRQILGQKVEFLVSFYNNEISEKSEIFDDQFSVERPDGSNFTLKIRSTKLEDSAMYFCASSWTGRDIQYFGAGTRLSVL.

This rearrangement joins TRBV6-6 to TRBJ2-7, with a tentative D call TRBD1 (5 bases). Trimming took 5 bases from V and 6 from J, leaving 17 bases between them. The length of the CDR3 is 14 residues. Germline V gene data show CDR1 as MNHNY and CDR2 as SVGAGI (reference sequence). Here the CDR3 reads CASSPVAGQGEQYF. For the CDR3, the DNA is TGTGCCAGCAGTCCCGTGGCAGGGCAAGGCGAGCAGTACTTC.

The chain combines TRBV19 with TRBJ2-1; a weak D match, TRBD1 (6 bases). CDR3 length: 11 amino acids. Trimming shortened V by 5 bases and J by 13 bases, and 12 bases separated the two germline ends. CDR1 is LNHDA, CDR2 SQIVND, per germline (reference sequence). The CDR3 DNA reads as TGTGCCAGTAGTTCAGGACAGACCCAGTTCTTC. Translated: CASSSGQTQFF.

This clone showed up just a few times. This CDR3 reads CASSPPELAFYEQYF. CDR3 bases: TGTGCCAGCTCACCACCGGAACTAGCCTTCTACGAGCAGTACTTC. The chain carries TRBV18 and TRBJ2-7; perhaps TRBD2 as D (6 bases). Germline CDR1 is KGHSH and CDR2 is LQKENI. The CDR3 length is 15 residues. Trimming stripped 0 bases from V and 3 bases from J, with 12 bases between.

The count of this clone is one. The gene calls are TRBV7-9 and TRBJ1-2, with D perhaps TRBD1 (5 bases). The CDR3 is 14 residues long. In germline, CDR1 is SEHNR, CDR2 FQNEAQ (reference sequence). V lost 1 base and J lost 5, with 11 bases in between. CDR3 in amino acids: CASSLGDSPYGYTF. The CDR3, as DNA: TGTGCCAGCAGCTTAGGAGACAGCCCATATGGCTACACCTTC.

The V gene is TRBV27, the J gene TRBJ2-3; 12 nucleotides align to TRBD2. The CDR3 totals 15 residues. Germline V gene sequence: CDR1 MNHEY, CDR2 SMNVEV (reference sequence). After removal of 10 bases from V and 3 bases from J, the junction contained 8 bases not matched to a gene. The DNA of the CDR3 is TGTGCCACTAGCGGGAGGGGGACTCTAACAGATACGCAGTATTTT. This sequence encodes CATSGRGTLTDTQYF.

V gene TRBV7-6 combines with J gene TRBJ2-1; the match to TRBD1 covers 11 bases. The V and J ends lost 8 bases and 4 bases, in that order; junction bases with no gene match: 7. The CDR3 is 15 amino acids. CDR1 SGHVS and CDR2 FNYEAQ come from the germline V gene. CDR3 sequence reads: CASAEDRGLYNEQFF. The CDR3 DNA sequence: TGTGCCAGCGCCGAGGACAGGGGGCTTTACAATGAGCAGTTCTTC.

The chain links TRBV9 to TRBJ2-5; 9 bases are shared with TRBD2. Germline values: CDR1 SGDLS, CDR2 YYNGEE. With V trimmed by 2 bases and J by 5 bases, 4 bases remained unmatched. This CDR3 contains 14 residues. Here the CDR3 reads CASSVSGSYETQYF. The CDR3 DNA is TGTGCCAGCAGCGTTAGCGGGAGTTATGAGACCCAGTACTTC.

The chain has TRBV4-2 and TRBJ1-2, with TRBD1 identical over 7 bases. The CDR3 extends over 16 amino acids. Germline loops: CDR1 LGHNA, CDR2 YNFKEQ. J lost 4 bases, V lost 2 bases, and 10 bases had no gene match. The CDR3 reads CASSQRPSGQSYGYTF. DNA of the CDR3: TGTGCCAGCAGCCAAAGGCCCTCGGGACAGAGCTATGGCTACACCTTC.

This chain uses TRBV11-2 with TRBJ1-2; possibly TRBD1 for D (6 bases). With 2 bases removed from V and 7 bases from J, the gap between germline ends came to 8 bases. The germline gives CDR1 SGHAT, CDR2 FQNNGV. The CDR3 has 12 residues. In DNA form, the CDR3 reads TGTGCCAGCAGCTTACCCAGGGGTGGCTACACCTTC. This codes for CASSLPRGGYTF. Together with reference TRBV11-2 and TRBJ1-2, the CDR3 gives the full variable domain: EAGVAQSPRYKIIEKRQSVAFWCNPISGHATLYWYQQILGQGPKLLIQFQNNGVVDDSQLPKDRFSAERLKGVDSTLKIQPAKLEDSAVYLCASSLPRGGYTFGSGTRLTVV.

This clone was counted once. The chain employs TRBV10-3 and TRBJ1-2; 8 bases match TRBD1. This CDR3 is built from 14 residues. Germline loops: CDR1 ENHRY, CDR2 SYGVKD. V trimming: 10 bases; J trimming: 2 bases; junction bases outside the gene matches: 9. The CDR3 spells CATADRDSNYGYTF. CDR3 DNA: TGTGCCACCGCGGACAGGGATTCGAACTATGGCTACACCTTC.

The CDR3 protein is CASAIMGGGRNEQYF. The DNA for the CDR3 is TGTGCCAGCGCAATTATGGGGGGCGGGAGAAACGAGCAGTACTTC. The chain has TRBV28 and TRBJ2-7, with D maybe TRBD2 (7 bases). The CDR3 is 15 residues long. With 8 bases removed from V and 5 bases from J, the gap between germline ends came to 22 bases. Germline V gene data show CDR1 as MDHEN and CDR2 as SYDVKM.

The count of this clone is one. The CDR3, as DNA: TGTGCCAGCAGCTTGGATTTAGATCAGCCCCAGCATTTT. As protein: CASSLDLDQPQHF. V and J are TRBV5-4 and TRBJ1-5, with D unresolved. The germline CDR1 and CDR2 sequences are SGHNT and YYREEE (reference sequence). V lost 0 bases and J lost 5, with 6 bases in between. The CDR3 extends over 13 amino acids.

This clone was picked up a small number of times. V usage is TRBV18 and J usage is TRBJ2-1; possibly TRBD1 for D (5 bases). Trimming removed 2 bases at V and 9 bases at J, with 14 bases between. CDR3 length: 14 amino acids. The germline CDR1 and CDR2 sequences are KGHSH and LQKENI. The chain's CDR3 is CASSPETVRGEQFF. The CDR3 DNA reads as TGTGCCAGCTCACCAGAAACAGTTAGGGGTGAGCAGTTCTTC. The variable domain in full, completed from reference TRBV18 and TRBJ2-1, reads NAGVMQNPRHLVRRRGQEARLRCSPMKGHSHVYWYRQLPEEGLKFMVYLQKENIIDESGMPKERFSAEFPKEGPSILRIQQVVRGDSAAYFCASSPETVRGEQFFGPGTRLTVL.

The chain joins TRBV12-5 to TRBJ1-2, with D maybe TRBD1 (5 bases). The germline gives CDR1 LGHNT, CDR2 FRNRAP. V was trimmed by 7 bases and J by 4 bases, leaving 16 bases between them. The length of the CDR3 is 14 residues. CDR3 amino acids: CASDGTGHGYGYTF. The CDR3 bases are TGTGCTAGTGATGGGACTGGCCACGGCTATGGCTACACCTTC. Supplemented by reference TRBV12-5 and TRBJ1-2, the full variable domain reads DARVTQTPRHKVTEMGQEVTMRCQPILGHNTVFWYRQTMMQGLELLAYFRNRAPLDDSGMPKDRFSAEMPDATLATLKIQPSEPRDSAVYFCASDGTGHGYGYTFGSGTRLTVV.

The CDR3 loop reads CASTQMGGSNQPQHF. The CDR3 bases are TGTGCCAGCACCCAAATGGGGGGAAGCAATCAGCCCCAGCATTTT. The chain joins TRBV28 to TRBJ1-5; D might be TRBD1 (5 bases). The CDR3 is made up of 15 amino acids. From germline, CDR1 is MDHEN and CDR2 SYDVKM. Trimming took off 7 bases at V and 1 base at J, with 14 bases between the two ends.

This rearrangement joins TRBV2 to TRBJ1-2; TRBD1 is a possible D gene (5 bases). Germline assignment: CDR1 SNHLY and CDR2 FYNNEI. Trimming took off 6 bases at V and 1 base at J, with 15 bases between the two ends. The CDR3 is 15 amino acids. The CDR3 here is CASRGGPLSNYGYTF. The CDR3 DNA sequence: TGTGCCAGCAGGGGGGGACCCCTAAGTAACTATGGCTACACCTTC. Combining the CDR3 with reference TRBV2 and TRBJ1-2 gives the whole variable domain EPEVTQTPSHQVTQMGQEVILRCVPISNHLYFYWYRQILGQKVEFLVSFYNNEISEKSEIFDDQFSVERPDGSNFTLKIRSTKLEDSAMYFCASRGGPLSNYGYTFGSGTRLTVV.